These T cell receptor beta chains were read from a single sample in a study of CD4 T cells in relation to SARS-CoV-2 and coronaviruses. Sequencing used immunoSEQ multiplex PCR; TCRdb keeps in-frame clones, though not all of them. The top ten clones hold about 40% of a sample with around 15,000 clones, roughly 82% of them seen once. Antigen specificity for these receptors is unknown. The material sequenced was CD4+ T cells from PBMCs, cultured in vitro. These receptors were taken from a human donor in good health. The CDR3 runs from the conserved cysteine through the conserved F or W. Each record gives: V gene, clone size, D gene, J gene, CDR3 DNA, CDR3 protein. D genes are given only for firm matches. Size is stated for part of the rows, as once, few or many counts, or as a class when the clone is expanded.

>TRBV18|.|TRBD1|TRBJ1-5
TGTGCCAGCTCACCGAACAGGGGGCCCAATCAGCCCCAGCATTTT
CASSPNRGPNQPQHF
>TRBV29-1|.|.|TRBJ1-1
TGCAGCGTTGTAGAACTGATGGACACTGAAGCTTTCTTT
CSVVELMDTEAFF
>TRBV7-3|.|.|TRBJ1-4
TGTGCCAGCAGCTCCTTTCACAGGACAGTAGTTTTGGTTAATGAAAAACTGTTTTTT
CASSSFHRTVVLVNEKLFF
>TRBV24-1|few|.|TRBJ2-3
TGTGCCACCAGTGTGTGGCAGGGTACGGAGGATACGCAGTATTTT
CATSVWQGTEDTQYF
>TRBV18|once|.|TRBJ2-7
TGTGCCAGCTCCCCCTTCGGGTACGAGCAGTACTTC
CASSPFGYEQYF
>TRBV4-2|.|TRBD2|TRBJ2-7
TGTGCCAGCAGCCAAGCGACTAGCGGGCTCGAGCAGTACTTC
CASSQATSGLEQYF
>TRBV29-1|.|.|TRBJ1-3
TGCAGCGCAGGGGACGGAAACTCTGGAAACACCATATATTTT
CSAGDGNSGNTIYF
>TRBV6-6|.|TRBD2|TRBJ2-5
TGTGCCAGCAGTTTCAGCGGGAGAGCGGAGACCCAGTACTTC
CASSFSGRAETQYF
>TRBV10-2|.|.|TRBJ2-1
TGCGCCAGCACTTGGCAGGGTCTTCACAATGAGCAGTTCTTC
CASTWQGLHNEQFF
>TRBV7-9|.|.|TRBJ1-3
TGTGCCAGCAGCGATCAGGGGTACACCATATATTTT
CASSDQGYTIYF
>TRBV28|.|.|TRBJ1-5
TGTGCCAGCAGTTCAGAGTCGACAGGAGGACATCAGCCCCAGCATTTT
CASSSESTGGHQPQHF
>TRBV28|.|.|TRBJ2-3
TGTGCCAGCGTCTCTGGGGGGTTGGCAGATACGCAGTATTTT
CASVSGGLADTQYF
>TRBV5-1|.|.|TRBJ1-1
TGCGCCAGCAGCTTGGCCGCACAGCCGAGCACTGAAGCTTTCTTT
CASSLAAQPSTEAFF
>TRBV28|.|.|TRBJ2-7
TGTGCCAGCAATAGGGTAGGGATCTCCTACGAGCAGTACTTC
CASNRVGISYEQYF
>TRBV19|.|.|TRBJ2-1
TGTGCCAGTAGTTCAAATAGCGGAGGGGACAATGAGCAGTTCTTC
CASSSNSGGDNEQFF
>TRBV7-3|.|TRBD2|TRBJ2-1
TGTGCCAGCAGCTCCAAGACTAGCGGGATCAATGAGCAGTTCTTC
CASSSKTSGINEQFF
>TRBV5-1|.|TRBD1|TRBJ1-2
TGCGCCAGCAATGAAGGCCCGGACAGGGACTATGGCTACACCTTC
CASNEGPDRDYGYTF
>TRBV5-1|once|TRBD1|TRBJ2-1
TGCGCCAGCGGCGGGACAGGGGGGTCTGAGCAGTTCTTC
CASGGTGGSEQFF
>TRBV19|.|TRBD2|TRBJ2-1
TGTGCCAGTAGAGCTACGGGAGGAAGCAATGAGCAGTTCTTC
CASRATGGSNEQFF
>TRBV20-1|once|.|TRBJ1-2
TGCAGTGCCGCAGAATACTACACCTTC
CSAAEYYTF
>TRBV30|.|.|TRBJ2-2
TGTGCCTGGAGTACGAGGGGTACCGGGGAGCTGTTTTTT
CAWSTRGTGELFF
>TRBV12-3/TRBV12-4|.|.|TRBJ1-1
TGTGCCAGCAGGAGACAGGTCGACACTGAAGCTTTCTTT
CASRRQVDTEAFF
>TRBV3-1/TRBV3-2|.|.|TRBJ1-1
TGTGCCAGCAGCCAATTTGTGGGCGCTGAAGCTTTCTTT
CASSQFVGAEAFF
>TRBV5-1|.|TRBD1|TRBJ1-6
TGCGCCAGCAGCCTTATGACAGGGAATAATTCACCCCTCCACTTT
CASSLMTGNNSPLHF
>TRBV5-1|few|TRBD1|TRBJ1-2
TGCGCCAGCAGCTTGACAACGACAGGGGGCAATACCTATGGCTACACCTTC
CASSLTTTGGNTYGYTF
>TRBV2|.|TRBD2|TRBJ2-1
TGTGCCAGCAGTGGGACTAGCGGGAGAATAGTCAATGAGCAGTTCTTC
CASSGTSGRIVNEQFF
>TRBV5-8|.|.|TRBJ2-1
TGTGCCAGCATCCGGGACCAAGCGATATACAATGAGCAGTTCTTC
CASIRDQAIYNEQFF
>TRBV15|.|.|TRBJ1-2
TGTGCCACCAGCACTGGAGTAGGCTACACCTTC
CATSTGVGYTF
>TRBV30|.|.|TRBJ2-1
TGTGCCTGGAGCCGCAAAGGGGCAGCCCACAATGAGCAGTTCTTC
CAWSRKGAAHNEQFF
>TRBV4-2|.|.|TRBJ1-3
TGTGCCAGCAGCCTGGTCCCCCGTCGGCAGGCGGCTGGAAACACCATATATTTT
CASSLVPRRQAAGNTIYF
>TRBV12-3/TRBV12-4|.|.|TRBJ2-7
TGTGCCAGCAGTTGGGGTGGCGCCTACGAGCAGTACTTC
CASSWGGAYEQYF
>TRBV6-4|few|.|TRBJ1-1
TGTGCCAGCAGAGCCCGGGGCGCGGGGAACACTGAAGCTTTCTTT
CASRARGAGNTEAFF